Included here is one T cell receptor (beta chain) sequence, with context. Its specificity is unknown. This record comes from a study of cytomegalovirus exposure and HLA in healthy donors. Points from the study as a whole: Among donors in an Asian-associated ancestry cluster, a later analysis reportedly found fewer N-insertions than the approximately 670-donor mean.

Germline V lookup: CDR1 ENHRY, CDR2 SYGVKD. The CDR3 sequence is 15 residues long. Unmatched junction bases numbered 1, after V lost 2 bases and J lost 6 bases. The PCR employed 60 Vbeta primers together with 13 Jbeta primers. TCRdb keeps only in-frame clones here, not all; method: immunoSEQ multiplex PCR. The top ten clones hold about 1.1% of a sample with approximately 100,000 clones, more than 65% of them seen once. The sequencing input was PBMCs. The TCR sequence derives from a woman aged 18-29 years in good health and CMV-seronegative. The chain links TRBV10-3 to TRBJ2-1; TRBD2 agrees at 13 bases. The CDR3 here is CAISETSGGGNEQFF. DNA for the CDR3: TGTGCCATCAGTGAGACTAGCGGGGGGGGCAATGAGCAGTTCTTC.